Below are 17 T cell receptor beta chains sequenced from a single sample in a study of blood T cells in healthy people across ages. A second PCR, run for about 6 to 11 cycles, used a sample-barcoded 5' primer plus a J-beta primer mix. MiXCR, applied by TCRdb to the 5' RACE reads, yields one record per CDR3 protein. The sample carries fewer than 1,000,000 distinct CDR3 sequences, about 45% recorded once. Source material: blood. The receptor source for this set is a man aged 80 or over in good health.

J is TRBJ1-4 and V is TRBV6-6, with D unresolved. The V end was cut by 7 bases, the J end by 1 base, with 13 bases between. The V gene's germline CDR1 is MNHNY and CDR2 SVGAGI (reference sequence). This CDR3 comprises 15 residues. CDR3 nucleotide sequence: TGTGCCAGCACCCCGGTGGGGAGAACTAATGAAAAACTGTTTTTT. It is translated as CASTPVGRTNEKLFF.

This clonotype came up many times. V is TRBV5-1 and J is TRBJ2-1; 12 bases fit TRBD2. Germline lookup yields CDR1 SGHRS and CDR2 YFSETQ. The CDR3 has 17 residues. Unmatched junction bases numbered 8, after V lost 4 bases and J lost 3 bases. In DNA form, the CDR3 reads TGCGCCAGCAGCCCCCGACTAGCGGGAGATTACTACAATGAGCAGTTCTTC. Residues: CASSPRLAGDYYNEQFF.

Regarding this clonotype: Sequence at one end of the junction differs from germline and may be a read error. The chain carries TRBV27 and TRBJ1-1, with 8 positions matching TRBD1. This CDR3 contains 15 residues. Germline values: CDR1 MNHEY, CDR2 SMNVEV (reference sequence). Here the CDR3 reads CAGRRPGGGNTEAFF. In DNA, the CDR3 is TGTGCCGGCAGGCGACCAGGGGGCGGGAACACTGAAGCTTTCTTT.

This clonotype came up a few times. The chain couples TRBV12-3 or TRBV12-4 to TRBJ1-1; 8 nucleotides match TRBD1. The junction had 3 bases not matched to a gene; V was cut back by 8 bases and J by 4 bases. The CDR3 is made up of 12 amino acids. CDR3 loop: CASEQGGTEAFF. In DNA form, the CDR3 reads TGTGCCAGCGAACAGGGGGGCACTGAAGCTTTCTTT.

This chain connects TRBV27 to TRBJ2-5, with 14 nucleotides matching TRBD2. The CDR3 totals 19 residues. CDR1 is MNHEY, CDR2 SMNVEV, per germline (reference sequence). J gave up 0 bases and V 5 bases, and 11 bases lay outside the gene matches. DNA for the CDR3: TGTGCCAGCAGTCACGGACTAGCGGGAGGCCTCCCGTACCAAGAGACCCAGTACTTC. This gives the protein CASSHGLAGGLPYQETQYF.

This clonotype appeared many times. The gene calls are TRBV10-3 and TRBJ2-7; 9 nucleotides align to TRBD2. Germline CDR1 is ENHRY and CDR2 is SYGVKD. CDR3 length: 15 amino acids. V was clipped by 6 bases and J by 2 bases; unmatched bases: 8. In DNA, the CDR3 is TGTGCCATCAGACCAGCGGGAGGCCAAGCCTACGAGCAGTACTTC. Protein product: CAIRPAGGQAYEQYF.

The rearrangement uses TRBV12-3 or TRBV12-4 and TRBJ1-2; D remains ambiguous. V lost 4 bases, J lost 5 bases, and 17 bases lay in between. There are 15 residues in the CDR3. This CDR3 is CASSSLGGLGYGYTF. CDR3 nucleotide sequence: TGTGCCAGCAGTTCCCTCGGTGGTCTAGGGTATGGCTACACCTTC.

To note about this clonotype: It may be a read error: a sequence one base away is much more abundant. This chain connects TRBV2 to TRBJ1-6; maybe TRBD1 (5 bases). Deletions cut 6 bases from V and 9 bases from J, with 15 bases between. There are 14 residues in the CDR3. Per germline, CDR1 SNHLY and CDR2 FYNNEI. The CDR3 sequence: CASRFGERGSPLHF. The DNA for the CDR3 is TGTGCCAGCAGATTCGGGGAGAGGGGTTCACCCCTCCACTTT.

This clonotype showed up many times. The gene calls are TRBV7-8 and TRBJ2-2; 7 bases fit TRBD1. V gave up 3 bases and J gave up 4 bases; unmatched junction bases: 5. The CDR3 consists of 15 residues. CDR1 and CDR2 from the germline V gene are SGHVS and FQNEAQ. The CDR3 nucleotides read TGTGCCAGCAGCTTCCGACAGGGTGGCACCGGGGAGCTGTTTTTT. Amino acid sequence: CASSFRQGGTGELFF.

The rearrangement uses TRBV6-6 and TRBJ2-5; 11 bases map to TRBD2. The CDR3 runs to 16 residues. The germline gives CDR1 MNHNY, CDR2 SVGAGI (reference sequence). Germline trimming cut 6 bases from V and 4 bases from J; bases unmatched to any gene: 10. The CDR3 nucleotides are TGTGCCAGCAGCAAAAAACTAGCGGGAGTGGGAGAGACCCAGTACTTC. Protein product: CASSKKLAGVGETQYF.

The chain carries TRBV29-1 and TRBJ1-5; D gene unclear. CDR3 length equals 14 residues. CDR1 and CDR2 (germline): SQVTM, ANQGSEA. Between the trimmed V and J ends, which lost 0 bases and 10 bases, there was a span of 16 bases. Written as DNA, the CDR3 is TGCAGCGTTGAAGAGGACGGGGTAGGTCAACCCCAGCATTTT. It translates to CSVEEDGVGQPQHF. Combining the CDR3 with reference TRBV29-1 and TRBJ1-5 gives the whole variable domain SAVISQKPSRDICQRGTSLTIQCQVDSQVTMMFWYRQQPGQSLTLIATANQGSEATYESGFVIDKFPISRPNLTFSTLTVSNMSPEDSSIYLCSVEEDGVGQPQHFGDGTRLSIL.

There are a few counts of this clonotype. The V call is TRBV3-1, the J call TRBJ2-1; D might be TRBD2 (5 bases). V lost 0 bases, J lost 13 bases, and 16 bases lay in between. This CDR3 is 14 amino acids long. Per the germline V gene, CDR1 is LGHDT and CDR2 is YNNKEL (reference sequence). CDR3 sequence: CASSQEALGFGQFF. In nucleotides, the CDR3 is TGTGCCAGCAGCCAAGAAGCACTAGGGTTTGGTCAGTTCTTC.

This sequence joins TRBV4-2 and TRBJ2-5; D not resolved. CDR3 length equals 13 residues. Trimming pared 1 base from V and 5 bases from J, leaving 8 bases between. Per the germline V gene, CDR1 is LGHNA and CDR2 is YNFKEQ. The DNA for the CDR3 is TGTGCCAGCAGCCAAGTTCCCGAGGAGACCCAGTACTTC. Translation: CASSQVPEETQYF.

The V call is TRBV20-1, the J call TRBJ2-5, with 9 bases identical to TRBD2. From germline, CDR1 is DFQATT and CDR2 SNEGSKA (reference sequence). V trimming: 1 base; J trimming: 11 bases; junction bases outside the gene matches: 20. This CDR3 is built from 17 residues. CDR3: CSARVGGGRAKVDEQYF. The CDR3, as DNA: TGCAGTGCTAGAGTCGGGGGCGGGAGGGCAAAAGTCGATGAGCAGTACTTC.

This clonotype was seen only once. The CDR3 sequence is CASRWTRDYRTDTQYF. The CDR3 DNA follows: TGTGCAAGTCGCTGGACCCGGGACTATCGCACAGATACGCAGTATTTT. V gene TRBV12-2 combines with J gene TRBJ2-3; the table's D call TRBD2 went unverified against the DNA. TRBV12-2 is reported as a pseudogene. The CDR3 has 16 residues.

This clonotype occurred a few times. CDR3 region: CASSFFSGSTDEQFF. CDR3 sequence (DNA): TGCGCCAGCAGCTTTTTCAGTGGGAGCACTGATGAGCAGTTCTTC. This rearrangement joins TRBV5-1 to TRBJ2-1; TRBD2 might be the D (5 bases). CDR3 size: 15 residues. V lost 2 bases and J lost 8, with 17 bases in between. CDR1 and CDR2 from the germline V gene are SGHRS and YFSETQ.

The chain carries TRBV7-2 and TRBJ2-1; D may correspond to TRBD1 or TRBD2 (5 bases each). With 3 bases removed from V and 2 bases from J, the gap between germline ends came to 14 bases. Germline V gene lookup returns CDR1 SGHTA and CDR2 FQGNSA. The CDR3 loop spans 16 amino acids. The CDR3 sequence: CASSFAGTATYNEQFF. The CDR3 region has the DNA TGTGCCAGCAGCTTTGCCGGGACCGCAACCTACAATGAGCAGTTCTTC.